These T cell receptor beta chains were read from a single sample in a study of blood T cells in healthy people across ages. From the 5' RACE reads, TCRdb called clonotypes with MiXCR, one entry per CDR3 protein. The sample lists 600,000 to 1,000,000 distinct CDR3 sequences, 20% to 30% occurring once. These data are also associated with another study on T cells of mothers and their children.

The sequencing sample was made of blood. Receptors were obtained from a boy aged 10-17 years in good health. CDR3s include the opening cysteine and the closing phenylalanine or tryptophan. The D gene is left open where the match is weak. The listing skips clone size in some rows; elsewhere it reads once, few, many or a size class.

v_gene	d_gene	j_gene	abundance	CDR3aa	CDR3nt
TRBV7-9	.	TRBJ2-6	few	CASSPRGGTLFGANVLTF	TGTGCCAGCAGCCCCCGGGGAGGAACCCTCTTTGGGGCCAACGTCCTGACTTTC
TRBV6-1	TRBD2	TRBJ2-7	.	CASGDVRLAGGYEQYF	TGTGCCAGCGGTGACGTTCGACTAGCGGGAGGCTACGAGCAGTACTTC
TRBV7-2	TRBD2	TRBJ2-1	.	CASSSDLARGGKEQFF	TGTGCCAGCAGCTCGGATCTAGCTAGGGGAGGGAAGGAGCAGTTCTTC
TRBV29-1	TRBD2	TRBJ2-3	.	CSVEPTHTLAGATDTQYF	TGCAGCGTTGAACCAACCCATACTTTAGCGGGGGCCACAGATACGCAGTATTTT
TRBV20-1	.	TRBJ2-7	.	CSAKNEQYF	TGCAGTGCTAAGAACGAGCAGTACTTC
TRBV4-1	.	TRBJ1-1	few	CASSVTRTNTEAFF	TGCGCCAGCAGCGTGACCAGGACGAACACTGAAGCTTTCTTT
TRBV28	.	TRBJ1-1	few	CASSSLGGLMTEAFF	TGTGCCAGCAGTTCATTAGGGGGGCTGATGACTGAAGCTTTCTTT
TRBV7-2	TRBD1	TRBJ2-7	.	CASSSRRQGASYEQYF	TGTGCCAGCAGCTCACGCCGACAGGGGGCCTCCTACGAGCAGTACTTC
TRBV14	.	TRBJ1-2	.	CASSQEENGYTF	TGTGCCAGCAGCCAAGAAGAAAATGGCTACACCTTC
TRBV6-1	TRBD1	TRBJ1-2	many	CASSDTRGPYGYTF	TGTGCCAGCAGTGATACCAGGGGGCCCTATGGCTACACCTTC
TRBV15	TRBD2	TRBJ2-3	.	CATSSGTSGATDTQYF	TGTGCCACCTCCTCCGGGACTAGCGGGGCCACAGATACGCAGTATTTT
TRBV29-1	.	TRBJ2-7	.	CSAHYEQYF	TGCAGCGCACACTACGAGCAGTACTTC
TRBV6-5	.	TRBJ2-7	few	CASSGGSYEQYF	TGTGCCAGCAGTGGCGGTTCCTACGAGCAGTACTTC
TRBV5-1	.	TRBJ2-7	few	CASSLVGGDSGPYEQYF	TGCGCCAGCAGCTTGGTGGGGGGGGACAGTGGACCCTACGAGCAGTACTTC
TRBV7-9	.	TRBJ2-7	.	CASSRLDVQTFYEQYF	TGTGCCAGCAGCCGACTCGACGTTCAGACCTTCTACGAGCAGTACTTC
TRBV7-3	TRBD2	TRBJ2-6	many	CASSLAGGNAGANVLTF	TGTGCCAGCAGCTTAGCGGGAGGGAATGCCGGGGCCAACGTCCTGACTTTC
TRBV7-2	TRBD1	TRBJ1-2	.	CASSLKDRGKGGYTF	TGTGCCAGCAGCTTAAAAGACAGGGGGAAGGGTGGCTACACCTTC
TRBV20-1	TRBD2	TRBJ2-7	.	CSATDRTSGSSEQYF	TGCAGTGCTACCGACCGGACTAGCGGGAGTTCCGAGCAGTACTTC
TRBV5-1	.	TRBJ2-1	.	CASSLDGASYSYNEQSF	TGCGCCAGCAGCTTGGATGGCGCGAGCTACTCCTACAATGAGCAGTCCTTC
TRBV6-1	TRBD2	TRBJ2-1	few	CASIQRESLNEQFF	TGTGCCAGCATCCAGCGGGAGAGTCTCAATGAGCAGTTCTTC
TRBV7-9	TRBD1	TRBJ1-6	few	CASSSSRDRVSPLHF	TGTGCCAGCAGCTCATCCCGGGACAGGGTTTCACCCCTCCACTTT
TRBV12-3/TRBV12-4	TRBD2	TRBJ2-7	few	CASSAAGTRTLEQYF	TGTGCCAGCAGTGCAGCCGGGACTAGGACCCTCGAGCAGTACTTC
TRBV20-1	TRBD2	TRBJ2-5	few	CSANGLARFQETQYF	TGCAGTGCGAATGGACTAGCGAGATTCCAAGAGACCCAGTACTTC
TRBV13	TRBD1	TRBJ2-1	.	CASSQTGTGNNEQFF	TGTGCCAGCAGCCAGACCGGGACAGGGAACAATGAGCAGTTCTTC
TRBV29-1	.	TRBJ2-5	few	CSVRTDQETQYF	TGCAGCGTTCGGACGGACCAAGAGACCCAGTACTTC
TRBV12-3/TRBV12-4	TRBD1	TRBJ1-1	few	CASSTLGQGRTEAFF	TGTGCCAGCAGCACCCTAGGACAGGGGAGAACTGAAGCTTTCTTT
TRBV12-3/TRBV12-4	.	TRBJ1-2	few	CASSFEAGPYGYTF	TGTGCCAGCAGTTTCGAGGCCGGCCCCTATGGCTACACCTTC
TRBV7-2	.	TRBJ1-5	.	CASSSAGRTNQPQHF	TGTGCCAGCAGCTCGGCGGGGCGAACCAATCAGCCCCAGCATTTT
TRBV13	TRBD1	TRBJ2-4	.	CASSRQGRWVGTLRYF	TGTGCCAGCAGTCGACAGGGGAGGTGGGTTGGTACGTTGCGGTACTTC
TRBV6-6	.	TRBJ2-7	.	CASSSAGTIYEQYF	TGTGCCAGCAGTTCAGCCGGGACAATCTACGAGCAGTACTTC
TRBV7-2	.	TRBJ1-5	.	CASSFGVQPQHF	TGTGCCAGCAGCTTCGGGGTCCAGCCCCAGCATTTT
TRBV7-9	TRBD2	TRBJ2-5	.	CASSFVQAGEETQYF	TGTGCCAGCAGCTTTGTTCAGGCGGGAGAAGAGACCCAGTACTTC
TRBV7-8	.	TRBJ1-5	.	CASSLQENSNQPQHF	TGTGCCAGCAGCCTGCAGGAAAATAGCAATCAGCCCCAGCATTTT
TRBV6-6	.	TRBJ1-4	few	CASSYETPGTNEKLFF	TGTGCCAGCAGTTACGAAACGCCAGGGACTAATGAAAAACTGTTTTTT
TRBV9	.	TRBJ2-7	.	CASSVDRLAGSNEQYF	TGTGCCAGCAGCGTAGATAGATTGGCCGGCTCGAACGAGCAGTACTTC
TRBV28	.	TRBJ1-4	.	CASSPTAVTNEKLFF	TGTGCCAGCAGCCCTACAGCAGTAACTAATGAAAAACTGTTTTTT
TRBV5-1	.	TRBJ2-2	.	CASSLGLGGIAGELFF	TGCGCCAGCAGCCTAGGACTGGGGGGAATCGCCGGGGAGCTGTTTTTT
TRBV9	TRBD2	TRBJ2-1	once	CASSVAGGDNEQFF	TGTGCCAGCAGCGTAGCGGGGGGGGACAATGAGCAGTTCTTC
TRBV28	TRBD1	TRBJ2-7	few	CASKEVRDREFYEQYF	TGTGCCAGCAAAGAAGTCCGGGACAGGGAATTTTACGAGCAGTACTTC
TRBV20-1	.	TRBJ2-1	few	CSARVSHEQFF	TGCAGTGCTAGAGTTTCCCATGAGCAGTTCTTC
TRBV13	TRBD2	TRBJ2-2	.	CASDGISASGSPRELFF	TGTGCCAGCGACGGTATTTCGGCTAGCGGTTCCCCGAGGGAGCTGTTTTTT
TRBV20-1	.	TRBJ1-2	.	CSASALNGYTF	TGCAGTGCTAGCGCTTTGAATGGCTACACCTTC
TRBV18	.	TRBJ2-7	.	CASSPRAVYEQYF	TGTGCCAGCTCACCACGGGCGGTTTACGAGCAGTACTTC